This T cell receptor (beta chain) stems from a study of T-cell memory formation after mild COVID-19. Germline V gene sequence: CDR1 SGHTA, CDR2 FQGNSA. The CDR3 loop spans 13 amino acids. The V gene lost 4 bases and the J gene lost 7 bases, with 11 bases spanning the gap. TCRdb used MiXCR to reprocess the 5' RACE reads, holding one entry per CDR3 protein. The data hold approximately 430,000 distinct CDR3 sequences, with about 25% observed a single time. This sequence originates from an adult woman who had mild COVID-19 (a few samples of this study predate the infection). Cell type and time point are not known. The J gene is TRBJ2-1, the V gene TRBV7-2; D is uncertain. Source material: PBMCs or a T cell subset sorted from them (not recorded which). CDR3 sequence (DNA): TGTGCCAGCAGCTCCCAGGCGTGGAATGAGCAGTTCTTC. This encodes CASSSQAWNEQFF.